This T cell receptor (beta chain) was identified during a study of blood T cell repertoires in COVID-19. Study at large: Both acute and convalescent COVID-19 samples were obtained from the United States, Italy and Spain.

In the original workflow: Quantification of nucleated cells was approximated via reference gene primer amplification. TCRdb keeps only in-frame clones here, not all; method: immunoSEQ multiplex PCR. That table is the source of V, J and clone size, and D and trimming were worked out from the DNA. The repertoire includes 250,000 or so clones, more than 75% of them detected once, and approximately 7% sits in the top ten. V shed 5 bases, J shed 5 bases, and the junction held 6 bases outside the gene matches. The germline gives CDR1 SGHAT, CDR2 FQNNGV. The CDR3 is made up of 15 amino acids. The rearrangement links TRBV11-2 to TRBJ2-5, with 12 bases matching TRBD1. The receptor was derived from a woman between 70 and 85 years old with active or convalescent COVID-19. Sequencing was performed on peripheral blood. CDR3 loop: CASSARDRGQETQYF. DNA of the CDR3: TGTGCCAGCAGCGCCCGGGACAGGGGGCAGGAGACCCAGTACTTC. Looking up the rest from reference TRBV11-2 and TRBJ2-5 gives the full variable domain: EAGVAQSPRYKIIEKRQSVAFWCNPISGHATLYWYQQILGQGPKLLIQFQNNGVVDDSQLPKDRFSAERLKGVDSTLKIQPAKLEDSAVYLCASSARDRGQETQYFGPGTRLLVL.